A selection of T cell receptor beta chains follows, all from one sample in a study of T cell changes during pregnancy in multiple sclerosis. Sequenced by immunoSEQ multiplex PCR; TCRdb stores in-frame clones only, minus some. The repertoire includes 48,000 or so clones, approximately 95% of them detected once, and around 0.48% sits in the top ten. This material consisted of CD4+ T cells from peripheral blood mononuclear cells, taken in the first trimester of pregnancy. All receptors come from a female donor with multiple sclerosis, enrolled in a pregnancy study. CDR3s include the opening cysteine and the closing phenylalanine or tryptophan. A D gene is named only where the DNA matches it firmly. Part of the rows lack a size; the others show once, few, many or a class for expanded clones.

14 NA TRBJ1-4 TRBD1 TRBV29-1 CSVIWTGSNEKLFF TGCAGCGTTATCTGGACAGGCTCTAATGAAAAACTGTTTTTT
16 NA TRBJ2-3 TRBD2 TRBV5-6 CASSYGAGGPTDTQYF TGTGCCAGCAGTTATGGAGCGGGGGGGCCGACAGATACGCAGTATTTT
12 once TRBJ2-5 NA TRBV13 CASSLKRETQYF TGTGCCAGCAGCTTAAAGAGGGAGACCCAGTACTTC
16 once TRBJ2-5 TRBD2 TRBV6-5 CASSYLRWGGQETQYF TGTGCCAGCAGTTACCTTCGTTGGGGGGGCCAAGAGACCCAGTACTTC
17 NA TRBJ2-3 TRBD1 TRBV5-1 CASSLGPATGGTGTQYF TGCGCCAGCAGCTTGGGACCCGCGACAGGGGGCACGGGTACGCAGTATTTT
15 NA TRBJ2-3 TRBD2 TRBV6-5 CASSYAGGAPDTQYF TGTGCCAGCAGTTACGCCGGGGGGGCGCCAGATACGCAGTATTTT
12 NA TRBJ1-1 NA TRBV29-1 CSGGQTNTEAFF TGCAGCGGCGGACAGACAAACACTGAAGCTTTCTTT
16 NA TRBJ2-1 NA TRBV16 CASSQSGGGGNNEQFF TGTGCCAGCAGCCAATCTGGCGGGGGCGGGAACAATGAGCAGTTCTTC
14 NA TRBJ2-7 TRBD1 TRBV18 CASSPTQGVYEQYF TGTGCCAGCTCACCAACACAGGGGGTCTACGAGCAGTACTTC
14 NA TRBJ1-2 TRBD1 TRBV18 CASSPKTGSHGYTF TGTGCCAGCTCACCGAAGACAGGGTCTCATGGCTACACCTTC
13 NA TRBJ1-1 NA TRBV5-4 CASSPDLDTEAFF TGTGCCAGCAGCCCGGACTTAGACACTGAAGCTTTCTTT
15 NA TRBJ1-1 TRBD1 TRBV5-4 CASSLGQGASTEAFF TGTGCCAGCAGCTTGGGGCAGGGGGCAAGTACTGAAGCTTTCTTT
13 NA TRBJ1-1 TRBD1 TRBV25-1 CASSAPGQAGAFF TGTGCCAGCAGTGCCCCAGGACAGGCCGGAGCTTTCTTT
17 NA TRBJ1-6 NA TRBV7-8 CASSRLGTRSHNSPLHF TGTGCCAGCAGCCGGTTAGGGACTAGGTCCCATAATTCACCCCTCCACTTT
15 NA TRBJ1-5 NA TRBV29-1 CSVGGRSRVGQPQHF TGCAGCGTTGGAGGTAGGTCCAGGGTGGGTCAGCCCCAGCATTTT
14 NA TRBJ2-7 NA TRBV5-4 CASSLSATGYEQYF TGTGCCAGCAGCTTGAGCGCGACGGGCTACGAGCAGTACTTC
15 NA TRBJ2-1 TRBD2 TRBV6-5 CASRPNAGGRNEQFF TGTGCCAGCAGGCCTAATGCGGGGGGGCGCAATGAGCAGTTCTTC
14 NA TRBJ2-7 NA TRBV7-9 CASSLVGTSYEQYF TGTGCCAGCAGCTTAGTTGGCACCTCCTACGAGCAGTACTTC
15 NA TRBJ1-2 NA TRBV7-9 CASSQGLERLYSYTF TGTGCCAGCAGCCAGGGCCTCGAGAGGCTCTATAGCTACACCTTC
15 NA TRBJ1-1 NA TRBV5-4 CASSPTRQSLSEAFF TGTGCCAGCAGCCCTACGCGACAGAGTCTCTCTGAAGCTTTCTTT
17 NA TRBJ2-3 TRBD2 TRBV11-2 CASREGRGGRDTDTQYF TGTGCCAGCAGAGAGGGCCGGGGGGGCCGAGACACAGATACGCAGTATTTT
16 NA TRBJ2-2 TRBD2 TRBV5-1 CASSSLAGDDTGELFF TGCGCCAGCAGCTCGCTAGCGGGGGATGACACCGGGGAGCTGTTTTTT
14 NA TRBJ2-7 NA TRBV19 CASKLGVGSTEQYF TGTGCCAGTAAGTTAGGGGTCGGGTCTACCGAGCAGTACTTC
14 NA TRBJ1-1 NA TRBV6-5 CASKGLQGSTEAFF TGTGCCAGCAAAGGGCTACAGGGAAGCACTGAAGCTTTCTTT
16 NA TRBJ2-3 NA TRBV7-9 CASSSLRRPPEGTQYF TGTGCCAGCAGCTCACTCCGGCGGCCCCCGGAGGGCACGCAGTATTTT
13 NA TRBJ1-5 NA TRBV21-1 CASSRDTDQPQHF TGTGCCAGCAGCAGAGACACCGATCAGCCCCAGCATTTT
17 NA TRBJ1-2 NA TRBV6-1 CASSEAPRTRAGYGYTF TGTGCCAGCAGTGAAGCCCCTAGAACGAGAGCGGGTTATGGCTACACCTTC
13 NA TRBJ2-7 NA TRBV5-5 CASSYQGSHEQYF TGTGCCAGCAGTTATCAGGGTTCCCACGAGCAGTACTTC
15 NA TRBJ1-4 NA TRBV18 CASSPPTEVNEKLFF TGTGCCAGCTCACCACCGACGGAGGTTAATGAAAAACTGTTTTTT
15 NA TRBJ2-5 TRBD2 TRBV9 CASSVVGTSQETQYF TGTGCCAGCAGCGTAGTGGGGACTAGCCAAGAGACCCAGTACTTC
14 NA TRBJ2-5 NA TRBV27 CASSLGSGFETQYF TGTGCCAGCAGTTTAGGGTCGGGTTTCGAGACCCAGTACTTC
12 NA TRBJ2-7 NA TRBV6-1 CASTYRTYEQYF TGTGCCAGCACTTACAGAACCTACGAGCAGTACTTC
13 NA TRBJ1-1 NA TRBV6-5 CASSYSRNTEAFF TGTGCCAGCAGTTACTCTAGAAACACTGAAGCTTTCTTT
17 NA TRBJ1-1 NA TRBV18 CASSPWGGVGRNTEAFF TGTGCCAGCTCACCATGGGGAGGGGTGGGTAGGAACACTGAAGCTTTCTTT
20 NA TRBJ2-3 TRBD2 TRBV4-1 CASSQGGSLAGGTHTDTQYF TGCGCCAGCAGCCAAGGAGGGTCCTTAGCGGGGGGGACCCATACAGATACGCAGTATTTT
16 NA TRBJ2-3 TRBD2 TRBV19 CASSLLAGGTTDTQYF TGTGCCAGTAGTCTTCTAGCGGGGGGGACCACAGATACGCAGTATTTT
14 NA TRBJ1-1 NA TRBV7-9 CASSLSTGQREAFF TGTGCCAGCAGCTTAAGTACAGGGCAGCGTGAAGCTTTCTTT
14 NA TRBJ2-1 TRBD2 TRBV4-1 CASSQPLGGDEQFF TGCGCCAGCAGCCAACCGCTTGGGGGGGATGAGCAGTTCTTC
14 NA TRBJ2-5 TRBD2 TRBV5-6 CASNPRGVWETQYF TGTGCCAGCAATCCGCGGGGGGTTTGGGAGACCCAGTACTTC
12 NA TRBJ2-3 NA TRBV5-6 CASTGTTDTQYF TGTGCCAGCACGGGTACGACAGATACGCAGTATTTT
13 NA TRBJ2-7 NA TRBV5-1 CASSLEGRYEQYF TGCGCCAGCAGCTTGGAGGGGCGCTACGAGCAGTACTTC